A selection of T cell receptor beta chains follows, all from one sample in a study of OX40 agonist ivuxolimab in advanced cancers. Libraries were prepared by immunoSEQ multiplex PCR; TCRdb keeps only in-frame clonotypes and omits some of them. The profile shows about 35,000 clones, roughly 85% of them singletons. The sequenced sample was CD4+ or CD8+ T cells sorted from blood, obtained in a trial of the OX40 agonist ivuxolimab. All receptors derive from an adult with an advanced solid tumor such as melanoma, head and neck, liver or kidney cancer. The CDR3 runs from the conserved cysteine through the conserved F or W. The D gene is left open where the match is weak. Clone sizes are given selectively: once, few, many, or a class where the clone is expanded.

j_call	d_call	clone_size	v_call	cdr3_aa	cdr3_nt
TRBJ1-2	NA	NA	TRBV9	CASSVDGGVIYGYTF	TGTGCCAGCAGCGTAGACGGTGGAGTGATCTATGGCTACACCTTC
TRBJ1-1	NA	NA	TRBV19	CASSHLGGRGNTEAFF	TGTGCCAGTAGTCACCTTGGGGGGCGGGGGAACACTGAAGCTTTCTTT
TRBJ1-2	NA	NA	TRBV20-1	CSARGQDGYTF	TGCAGTGCTAGAGGTCAGGATGGCTACACCTTC
TRBJ2-7	NA	once	TRBV5-6	CASSFGTAYEQYF	TGTGCCAGCAGCTTCGGGACTGCCTACGAGCAGTACTTC
TRBJ2-2	NA	NA	TRBV9	CASSAPGELFF	TGTGCCAGCAGCGCTCCCGGGGAGCTGTTTTTT
TRBJ2-7	TRBD2	NA	TRBV5-1	CASSFSGSYEQYF	TGCGCCAGCAGCTTCAGCGGGAGTTACGAGCAGTACTTC
TRBJ2-5	NA	NA	TRBV5-1	CASSLGWGWYQETQYF	TGCGCCAGCAGCTTGGGGTGGGGCTGGTACCAAGAGACCCAGTACTTC
TRBJ2-3	NA	NA	TRBV6-4	CASSDSSQGTDTQYF	TGTGCCAGCAGTGACTCCTCACAGGGAACAGATACGCAGTATTTT
TRBJ1-2	NA	NA	TRBV6-5	CAVKGIKGYTF	TGTGCCGTCAAAGGAATTAAGGGCTACACCTTC
TRBJ2-3	TRBD2	NA	TRBV2	CASSDLGGGITDTQYF	TGTGCCAGCAGTGACCTCGGGGGGGGAATCACAGATACGCAGTATTTT
TRBJ2-1	TRBD1	NA	TRBV4-2	CASSFGQGASEQFF	TGTGCCAGCAGCTTTGGACAGGGGGCTAGTGAGCAGTTCTTC
TRBJ1-1	NA	NA	TRBV19	CASTSLNTEAFF	TGTGCCAGTACCTCACTGAACACTGAAGCTTTCTTT
TRBJ1-3	TRBD1	NA	TRBV14	CASSPGFPDRGSGNTIYF	TGTGCCAGCAGCCCCGGATTTCCAGACAGGGGCTCTGGAAACACCATATATTTT
TRBJ1-2	NA	NA	TRBV29-1	CSVEDPDGLGGYTF	TGCAGCGTTGAAGACCCGGACGGGCTAGGTGGCTACACCTTC
TRBJ1-2	NA	few	TRBV6-1	CASSELSPRYYGYTF	TGTGCCAGCAGTGAATTGTCCCCCAGATACTATGGCTACACCTTC
TRBJ1-3	TRBD1	few	TRBV27	CASSQGGTSGNTIYF	TGTGCCAGCAGCCAGGGGGGGACCTCTGGAAACACCATATATTTT
TRBJ1-5	NA	medium-sized	TRBV5-5	CASIQGVDGNQPQHF	TGTGCCAGCATCCAAGGTGTCGATGGCAATCAGCCCCAGCATTTT
TRBJ1-2	NA	once	TRBV28	CASSLGAGYITF	TGTGCCAGCAGTTTGGGGGCAGGGTATATCACCTTC
TRBJ1-6	NA	NA	TRBV7-9	CASSLGGLSPLHF	TGTGCCAGCAGCCTGGGGGGACTTTCACCCCTCCACTTT
TRBJ1-2	NA	NA	TRBV4-3	CASSQDKDSGDGYTF	TGCGCCAGCAGCCAAGATAAGGACAGCGGGGATGGCTACACCTTC
TRBJ1-1	NA	few	TRBV6-5	CASRLGPMNTEAFF	TGTGCCAGCAGACTAGGACCTATGAACACTGAAGCTTTCTTT
TRBJ2-3	NA	NA	TRBV19	CASSIVRNFGTDTQYF	TGTGCCAGTAGTATAGTTCGGAACTTCGGCACAGATACGCAGTATTTT
TRBJ2-6	TRBD2	NA	TRBV19	CASSPLGAGGAGANVLTF	TGTGCCAGTAGCCCCTTGGGGGCGGGAGGAGCTGGGGCCAACGTCCTGACTTTC
TRBJ2-7	NA	NA	TRBV27	CASSELRFGNEQYF	TGTGCCAGCAGTGAACTACGGTTCGGGAACGAGCAGTACTTC
TRBJ1-2	NA	NA	TRBV6-5	CASSYLGGVYGYTF	TGTGCCAGCAGTTACCTGGGGGGGGTCTATGGCTACACCTTC
TRBJ1-2	TRBD1	NA	TRBV5-4	CASSVVGDSYSYGYTF	TGTGCCAGCAGCGTGGTCGGGGACAGTTACAGCTATGGCTACACCTTC
TRBJ2-1	TRBD2	NA	TRBV30	CAWSASGSGHNEQFF	TGTGCCTGGAGCGCTAGCGGGTCTGGGCACAATGAGCAGTTCTTC
TRBJ2-7	NA	NA	TRBV5-8	CASRPGHYEQYF	TGTGCCAGCAGACCGGGACATTACGAGCAGTACTTC
TRBJ1-5	TRBD1	few	TRBV25-1	CASSGTGATNQPQHF	TGTGCCAGCAGTGGGACAGGGGCCACCAATCAGCCCCAGCATTTT
TRBJ1-5	TRBD1	NA	TRBV6-1	CASSEPGQGGQPQHF	TGTGCCAGCAGTGAACCGGGACAGGGCGGTCAGCCCCAGCATTTT
TRBJ2-1	NA	NA	TRBV5-1	CASSLDRSPYNEQFF	TGCGCCAGCAGCTTGGACCGGAGTCCCTACAATGAGCAGTTCTTC
TRBJ1-2	NA	once	TRBV21-1	CASSKCRNGYTF	TGTGCCAGCAGCAAATGTCGAAATGGCTACACCTTC
TRBJ1-2	TRBD1	NA	TRBV6-1	CASSEDGTGSYGYTF	TGTGCCAGCAGTGAAGACGGGACAGGGAGCTATGGCTACACCTTC
TRBJ1-1	NA	NA	TRBV4-1	CASSQEPVMNTEAFF	TGCGCCAGCAGCCAAGAGCCAGTCATGAACACTGAAGCTTTCTTT
TRBJ1-2	NA	NA	TRBV11-2	CASSLDPRQRANYGYTF	TGTGCCAGCAGCTTAGATCCCCGGCAGAGAGCTAACTATGGCTACACCTTC
TRBJ2-1	NA	many	TRBV27	CASSSNLLVGGTHNEQFF	TGTGCCAGCAGTTCAAACCTTTTAGTGGGCGGGACCCACAATGAGCAGTTCTTC
TRBJ2-7	TRBD2	NA	TRBV5-1	CASSPGEGLPYEQYF	TGCGCCAGCAGCCCGGGAGAGGGACTACCTTACGAGCAGTACTTC
TRBJ2-1	TRBD1	few	TRBV18	CASSTSGQGINEQFF	TGTGCCAGCTCAACATCGGGACAGGGGATTAATGAGCAGTTCTTC
TRBJ2-7	TRBD1	NA	TRBV19	CASSPPATGSSYEQYF	TGTGCCAGTAGTCCTCCCGCGACAGGGTCCTCCTACGAGCAGTACTTC
TRBJ2-5	NA	NA	TRBV19	CASSIMDSEETQYF	TGTGCCAGTAGTATCATGGACAGCGAAGAGACCCAGTACTTC
TRBJ1-5	NA	NA	TRBV15	CATSSADSSNQPQHF	TGTGCCACCAGCAGTGCAGACAGTAGCAATCAGCCCCAGCATTTT
TRBJ2-7	TRBD1	NA	TRBV9	CASSAHPGQGAAGEQYF	TGTGCCAGCAGCGCCCACCCGGGACAGGGGGCGGCGGGCGAGCAGTACTTC
TRBJ2-7	NA	NA	TRBV28	CASSPNAPIYLSYEQYF	TGTGCCAGCAGTCCTAATGCCCCAATCTACCTCTCCTACGAGCAGTACTTC
TRBJ2-7	TRBD2	NA	TRBV18	CASSSGRLAGFQEQYF	TGTGCCAGCTCGTCGGGACGACTAGCGGGGTTCCAGGAGCAGTACTTC
TRBJ1-6	TRBD1	NA	TRBV6-1	CASSEVPGQGLPPLHF	TGTGCCAGCAGTGAAGTCCCGGGACAGGGGTTACCACCCCTCCACTTT
TRBJ2-7	NA	NA	TRBV7-9	CASSLIDSQNSYEQYF	TGTGCCAGCAGCTTAATCGACAGCCAGAACTCCTACGAGCAGTACTTC
TRBJ2-1	TRBD2	NA	TRBV7-6	CASSASGLADNEQFF	TGTGCCAGCAGCGCCTCGGGACTAGCGGACAATGAGCAGTTCTTC
TRBJ2-2	TRBD2	NA	TRBV11-2	CASSSPSGRPGELFF	TGTGCCAGCAGCTCCCCCAGCGGGAGGCCCGGGGAGCTGTTTTTT
TRBJ2-3	NA	NA	TRBV29-1	CSVPGPSMDTQYF	TGCAGCGTTCCGGGACCCAGCATGGATACGCAGTATTTT